The present T cell receptor (beta chain) was sequenced within a study of shared clonotypes between healthy human individuals. Study outcomes and limitations: Naive subsets usually exceeded memory subsets in estimated richness.

To note about this clone: Its cognate antigen is unknown.

Measured with immunoSEQ multiplex PCR; TCRdb has only the in-frame clones, and not every one. The sample contains approximately 640,000 clones, about two thirds of which appear only once. The CDR3 sequence is 16 residues long. CDR1 is SGHRS and CDR2 is YFSETQ in the germline V gene. Trimming stripped 0 bases from V and 6 bases from J, with 17 bases between. The chain is built from TRBV5-1 and TRBJ2-3; no definite D call. The sample was memory CD4+ T cells sorted from blood. Subset given: CD45RA-negative fraction. The receptor comes from a woman in her thirties in good health. The CDR3 is CASSLGVRDPSDTQYF. CDR3 DNA: TGCGCCAGCAGCTTGGGGGTCAGAGACCCCAGCGATACGCAGTATTTT.